These 19 T cell receptor beta chains were all obtained from the same sample, sequenced in a study of T cell changes during pregnancy in multiple sclerosis. Sequencing was performed with immunoSEQ multiplex PCR; in TCRdb, only in-frame clones are kept and a portion is missing. Among about 20,000 clones listed, around 85% were seen once. Material: CD8+ T cells from peripheral blood mononuclear cells, obtained after pregnancy. All receptors derive from a female donor in good health, enrolled as a control in a pregnancy study.

The chain recombines TRBV6-5 with TRBJ1-2; D perhaps matches TRBD1 (5 bases). Trimming took 4 bases from V and 3 from J, leaving 9 bases between them. Germline V gene sequence: CDR1 MNHEY, CDR2 SVGAGI. The CDR3 extends over 13 amino acids. The CDR3 here is CASSLTEDYGYTF. CDR3 sequence (DNA): TGTGCCAGCAGTTTGACAGAAGACTATGGCTACACCTTC.

V gene TRBV13 combines with J gene TRBJ2-7, with D perhaps TRBD2 (6 bases). The germline CDR1 and CDR2 sequences are PRHDT and FYEKMQ (reference sequence). The germline V and J ends were trimmed by 2 bases and 2 bases, with 19 bases remaining between them. This CDR3 has 17 amino acids. DNA for the CDR3: TGTGCCAGCAGCTTAAGTGCAAGTGGACTAAACCCCTACGAGCAGTACTTC. This codes for CASSLSASGLNPYEQYF. The full variable domain, rest sourced from reference TRBV13 and TRBJ2-7, is AAGVIQSPRHLIKEKRETATLKCYPIPRHDTVYWYQQGPGQDPQFLISFYEKMQSDKGSIPDRFSAQQFSDYHSELNMSSLELGDSALYFCASSLSASGLNPYEQYFGPGTRLTVT.

This chain links TRBV5-6 with TRBJ1-1, with 8 bases identical to TRBD1. CDR3 length: 16 residues. Germline assignment: CDR1 SGHDT and CDR2 YYEEEE. The ends lost 4 bases at V and 4 bases at J; junction bases unmatched: 12. CDR3 protein: CASSPPGQAPVTEAFF. CDR3 DNA sequence: TGTGCCAGCAGCCCCCCGGGACAGGCACCCGTCACTGAAGCTTTCTTT.

The V gene is TRBV6-5, the J gene TRBJ2-7; 9 bases align to TRBD1. This CDR3 region has 14 residues. Losses at the gene ends were 6 bases for V and 3 bases for J; bases not matched to a gene: 6. Per the germline V gene, CDR1 is MNHEY and CDR2 is SVGAGI. The CDR3 DNA sequence: TGTGCCAGCAGGTTATCGACAGGGGGCTACGAGCAGTACTTC. The encoded protein is CASRLSTGGYEQYF.

The J gene is TRBJ2-7, the V gene TRBV27; TRBD1 aligns across 8 bases. The V and J ends lost 6 bases and 7 bases, in that order; junction bases with no gene match: 5. CDR3 length: 12 amino acids. From germline, CDR1 is MNHEY and CDR2 SMNVEV (reference sequence). This chain's CDR3 is CASRQGVGEQYF. The CDR3 DNA follows: TGTGCCAGCAGACAGGGGGTGGGTGAGCAGTACTTC.

This clone was observed once. The rearrangement links TRBV4-1 to TRBJ1-2; D uncertain. The V gene lost 1 base and the J gene lost 4 bases, with 13 bases spanning the gap. The CDR3 runs 15 residues. CDR1 and CDR2 (germline): MGHRA, YSYEKL. CDR3 sequence: CASSQVETSRYGYTF. In nucleotides, the CDR3 is TGCGCCAGCAGCCAAGTAGAAACTTCCCGCTATGGCTACACCTTC.

This chain joins TRBV5-1 and TRBJ2-1; D gene uncertain. The V end lost 5 bases, the J end lost 0 bases, and 6 bases lay between the germline ends. Germline CDR1 reads SGHRS; CDR2 reads YFSETQ. This CDR3 spans 13 amino acids. In DNA, the CDR3 is TGCGCCAGCAGACTTAGCTCCTACAATGAGCAGTTCTTC. It is translated as CASRLSSYNEQFF.

The chain joins TRBV7-9 to TRBJ2-1, with 8 bases that match TRBD1. The trim removed 5 bases at V and 8 bases at J, leaving 8 bases unmatched. The germline CDR1 and CDR2 sequences are SEHNR and FQNEAQ (reference sequence). The CDR3 has 14 amino acids. CDR3 nucleotides: TGTGCCAGCAGCCTCGGACAGGGACTGGATGAGCAGTTCTTC. As protein: CASSLGQGLDEQFF.

This rearrangement joins TRBV4-3 to TRBJ2-7; D perhaps matches TRBD1 (6 bases). From germline, CDR1 is LGHNA and CDR2 YSLEER. The CDR3 has 16 residues. V dropped 1 base and J dropped 0 bases, with 13 bases sitting between them. In nucleotides, the CDR3 is TGCGCCAGCAGCCAAGCGTTTGGGACACCCTCCTACGAGCAGTACTTC. Encoded protein: CASSQAFGTPSYEQYF.

The chain uses TRBV4-2 and TRBJ2-5; 14 bases match TRBD2. V shed 3 bases, J shed 3 bases, and the junction held 3 bases outside the gene matches. CDR3 length equals 16 residues. From germline, CDR1 is LGHNA and CDR2 YNFKEQ. The chain's CDR3 is CASSQGTSGREETQYF. The CDR3 DNA reads TGTGCCAGCAGCCAGGGGACTAGCGGGAGAGAAGAGACCCAGTACTTC.

CDR3 loop: CASSMGGGGAYNEQFF. The CDR3 nucleotides read TGTGCCAGCAGCATGGGTGGCGGAGGGGCTTACAATGAGCAGTTCTTC. The chain carries TRBV5-6 and TRBJ2-1; D may be TRBD2 (6 bases). V lost 4 bases and J 4 bases, leaving 18 bases between the germline ends. The CDR3 is made up of 16 amino acids. CDR1 SGHDT and CDR2 YYEEEE come from the germline V gene. Full variable domain (rest looked up from reference TRBV5-6 and TRBJ2-1): DAGVTQSPTHLIKTRGQQVTLRCSPKSGHDTVSWYQQALGQGPQFIFQYYEEEERQRGNFPDRFSGHQFPNYSSELNVNALLLGDSALYLCASSMGGGGAYNEQFFGPGTRLTVL.

This sequence joins TRBV15 and TRBJ2-2, with 10 bases that match TRBD1. The CDR3 spans 18 residues. Germline CDR1 is LNHNV and CDR2 is YYDKDF (reference sequence). The ends lost 2 bases at V and 4 bases at J; junction bases unmatched: 10. The CDR3 here is CATSRQKPGQGPTGELFF. The DNA for the CDR3 is TGTGCCACCAGCAGACAGAAACCGGGACAGGGGCCCACCGGGGAGCTGTTTTTT.

This clone was seen a single time. The chain joins TRBV13 to TRBJ2-1; 7 bases agree with TRBD2. V lost 6 bases to trimming and J lost 0 bases; unmatched junction nucleotides: 11. Per germline, CDR1 PRHDT and CDR2 FYEKMQ (reference sequence). The CDR3 runs to 17 residues. The CDR3 DNA is TGTGCCAGCAGTACAAGGGGAGGGACGAGCTCCTACAATGAGCAGTTCTTC. Its protein is CASSTRGGTSSYNEQFF.

The chain uses TRBV7-2 and TRBJ2-1, with 12 bases fitting TRBD2. Germline V lookup: CDR1 SGHTA, CDR2 FQGNSA. The J segment lost 7 bases and the V segment lost 2 bases, leaving 6 bases of the junction unmatched. The CDR3 spans 16 residues. The CDR3 is CASSLSSGGAGNEQFF. CDR3 DNA: TGTGCCAGCAGCTTATCTAGCGGGGGGGCGGGGAATGAGCAGTTCTTC.

V gene TRBV18 combines with J gene TRBJ2-1; 7 bases line up with TRBD1. This CDR3 region has 13 residues. V lost 4 bases to trimming and J lost 6 bases; unmatched junction nucleotides: 3. Per germline, CDR1 KGHSH and CDR2 LQKENI. The CDR3 sequence is CASSHAGGNEQFF. In nucleotides, the CDR3 is TGTGCCAGCTCACACGCAGGGGGCAATGAGCAGTTCTTC.

Sample share makes this clone large. V gene TRBV7-2 combines with J gene TRBJ2-1; D remains unclear. V lost 3 bases and J lost 0, with 3 bases in between. Germline values: CDR1 SGHTA, CDR2 FQGNSA. CDR3 length: 13 amino acids. The CDR3 spells CASSLSSYNEQFF. The CDR3 DNA reads TGTGCCAGCAGCTTGAGCTCCTACAATGAGCAGTTCTTC.

This clone was counted once. This chain joins TRBV7-9 and TRBJ2-7; 12 bases line up with TRBD2. Per the germline V gene, CDR1 is SEHNR and CDR2 is FQNEAQ (reference sequence). The CDR3 extends over 14 amino acids. The J segment lost 6 bases and the V segment lost 2 bases, leaving 2 bases of the junction unmatched. The CDR3 is CASSLPTSGSEQYF. The DNA of the CDR3 is TGTGCCAGCAGCTTACCGACTAGCGGGAGCGAGCAGTACTTC.

The V gene is TRBV4-1, the J gene TRBJ2-3; the D is unclear. The CDR3 has 13 amino acids. The V gene's germline CDR1 is MGHRA and CDR2 YSYEKL. With 1 base removed from V and 4 bases from J, the gap between germline ends came to 6 bases. The CDR3 DNA follows: TGCGCCAGCAGCCAAGTTCAGGCAGATACGCAGTATTTT. Amino acids: CASSQVQADTQYF.

The chain carries TRBV9 and TRBJ1-2; D might be TRBD1 (6 bases). CDR1 SGDLS and CDR2 YYNGEE come from the germline V gene. Trimming left V 0 bases short and J 7 bases short, with 19 bases between. The CDR3 runs 16 residues. Here the CDR3 DNA reads TGTGCCAGCAGCGTAGTGCCCCCAACAGGGCTGAGTGGCTACACCTTC. The encoded protein is CASSVVPPTGLSGYTF.